This T cell receptor (beta chain) appears in the sequencing data of a study of T cells after yellow fever vaccination. As for the study in general: In the case of low-cell-number fractions, SMART-Seq v4 Ultra Low Input was used for preparation. Study-level findings and limits: Some clonotypes, a small share, were shared between CD4 and CD8 compartments. Weaker, the secondary response had a peak occurring faster, on day 5 versus 15. In FACS-sorted repertoires, abundant clonotypes from the bulk population could appear as contaminants.

A single record per CDR3 protein comes from TCRdb applying MiXCR to the 5' RACE reads. Counted here are 350,000 to 450,000 distinct CDR3 sequences, 6.2% occurring once; the ten biggest clones make up roughly 15%. V lost 4 bases, J lost 8 bases, and 20 bases lay in between. The CDR3 has 14 residues. The germline V gene encodes CDR1 SQVTM and CDR2 ANQGSEA. This clonotype was counted many times. No antigen is known for it. The sample was PBMCs, taken 5 days after the yellow fever booster vaccination. The receptor was isolated from a man younger than 45 who received the YFV17D yellow fever vaccine. The J gene is TRBJ1-1, the V gene TRBV29-1; D unclear. In nucleotides, the CDR3 is TGCAGCGTTGCGGGAGGGCAGGCCCCGTCGGAAGCTTTCTTT. Translating gives CSVAGGQAPSEAFF.